Listed below are T cell receptor beta chains from one sample, sequenced in a study of blood T cell repertoires in COVID-19. Clones were read by immunoSEQ multiplex PCR, and TCRdb kept only the in-frame ones, dropping some. The table has about 290,000 clones, roughly 90% seen once. Sequenced: peripheral blood. The receptors derive from a woman younger than 45 with COVID-19, enrolled during active disease. The CDR3 runs from the conserved cysteine through the conserved F or W. A D gene is named only where the DNA matches it firmly. Some rows mark clone size as missing; the rest say once, few, many or name a class of expanded clone.

j_call,d_call,clone_size,v_call,cdr3_aa,cdr3_nt
TRBJ2-4,.,.,TRBV28,CASNPGLLAKNIQYF,TGTGCCAGCAATCCTGGACTACTAGCCAAAAACATTCAGTACTTC
TRBJ2-7,TRBD1,.,TRBV18,CASSIGTAYEQYF,TGTGCCAGCTCAATAGGGACAGCGTACGAGCAGTACTTC
TRBJ2-7,TRBD2,.,TRBV9,CASSAGYNEQYF,TGTGCCAGCTCAGCGGGGTATAACGAGCAGTACTTC
TRBJ2-7,TRBD1,.,TRBV6-5,CASIPGQEHYEQYF,TGTGCCAGCATACCGGGACAGGAACACTACGAGCAGTACTTC
TRBJ1-1,TRBD1,.,TRBV12-3/TRBV12-4,CASSAGGTEAFF,TGTGCCAGCTCTGCAGGGGGCACTGAAGCTTTCTTT
TRBJ1-1,.,once,TRBV5-5,CASSLGDTEAFF,TGTGCCAGCAGCTTAGGGGACACTGAAGCTTTCTTT
TRBJ1-1,.,once,TRBV3-1/TRBV3-2,CASSQDRGGLGNTEAFF,TGTGCCAGCAGCCAAGATCGAGGTGGACTCGGGAACACTGAAGCTTTCTTT
TRBJ2-3,.,once,TRBV5-6,CASSLVPTSTDTQYF,TGTGCCAGCAGCTTGGTACCCACTAGCACAGATACGCAGTATTTT
TRBJ1-2,.,.,TRBV10-2,CASRDSANYGYTF,TGCGCCAGCAGGGACAGCGCTAACTATGGCTACACCTTC
TRBJ2-3,TRBD2,.,TRBV11-3,CASSPERGGTDTQYF,TGTGCCAGCAGCCCGGAGCGGGGGGGCACAGATACGCAGTATTTT
TRBJ2-1,TRBD1,.,TRBV3-1/TRBV3-2,CASSQVGRGRLNEQFF,TGTGCCAGCAGCCAAGTCGGCAGGGGGCGACTCAATGAGCAGTTCTTC
TRBJ1-3,.,.,TRBV6-1,CASSVGGYRTGNTIYF,TGTGCCAGCAGTGTGGGGGGGTATCGGACTGGAAACACCATATATTTT
TRBJ2-1,TRBD2,few,TRBV9,CASSVRGESYNEQFF,TGTGCCAGCAGCGTACGGGGGGAATCCTACAATGAGCAGTTCTTC
TRBJ1-2,.,.,TRBV2,CATLGLLYGYTF,TGTGCCACCTTGGGACTGTTGTATGGCTACACCTTC
TRBJ1-5,.,.,TRBV28,CASSQQQEGNQPQHF,TGTGCCAGCAGTCAACAACAAGAGGGCAATCAGCCCCAGCATTTT
TRBJ1-6,.,.,TRBV5-1,CASSLLRQGKSPLHF,TGCGCCAGCAGCTTGCTCAGGCAGGGTAAATCACCCCTCCACTTT
TRBJ1-1,.,once,TRBV11-2,CASSLRLGTPVEAFF,TGTGCCAGCAGCTTAAGGCTAGGCACCCCTGTTGAAGCTTTCTTT
TRBJ1-6,.,.,TRBV6-5,CASSNLQGSNSPLHF,TGTGCCAGCAGTAACCTACAGGGATCGAATTCACCCCTCCACTTT
TRBJ2-7,.,.,TRBV5-1,CASSLRSGYEQYF,TGCGCCAGCAGCTTGAGGTCGGGCTACGAGCAGTACTTC
TRBJ1-1,TRBD1,.,TRBV5-1,CASSLIGQGLVNTEAFF,TGCGCCAGCAGCTTAATTGGACAGGGACTCGTCAACACTGAAGCTTTCTTT
TRBJ1-4,.,once,TRBV27,CASSLWQGNEKLFF,TGTGCCAGCAGTTTATGGCAGGGTAATGAAAAACTGTTTTTT
TRBJ1-5,TRBD1,.,TRBV5-6,CASSLGALTGGGQPQHF,TGTGCCAGCAGCTTGGGGGCCCTGACAGGGGGCGGTCAGCCCCAGCATTTT
TRBJ2-3,TRBD2,.,TRBV7-6,CASSQGLAGASRNTQYF,TGTGCCAGCAGCCAGGGACTAGCGGGGGCCTCCAGAAATACGCAGTATTTT
TRBJ1-4,TRBD1,once,TRBV5-1,CASSLVGGQWREKLFF,TGCGCCAGCAGCTTGGTTGGGGGACAGTGGAGGGAAAAACTGTTTTTT
TRBJ2-3,TRBD1,.,TRBV19,CASNQGQAFTDTQYF,TGTGCCAGTAACCAGGGACAGGCCTTCACAGATACGCAGTATTTT
TRBJ1-1,.,.,TRBV29-1,CSVDGTRRETEAFF,TGCAGCGTTGATGGGACAAGAAGGGAGACTGAAGCTTTCTTT
TRBJ2-7,TRBD1,.,TRBV13,CASSPGTGPFGEQYF,TGTGCCAGCAGCCCGGGGACAGGGCCATTCGGCGAGCAGTACTTC
TRBJ2-4,.,.,TRBV12-3/TRBV12-4,CASSPRGQNIQYF,TGTGCCAGCAGCCCCAGGGGTCAAAACATTCAGTACTTC
TRBJ2-3,.,.,TRBV7-9,CASTQGTDAILGTDTQYF,TGTGCCAGCACCCAGGGGACGGATGCGATATTAGGAACAGATACGCAGTATTTT
TRBJ2-2,TRBD2,once,TRBV3-1/TRBV3-2,CASSQDPSGGWNTGELFF,TGTGCCAGCAGCCAAGACCCTAGCGGGGGGTGGAACACCGGGGAGCTGTTTTTT
TRBJ1-5,.,.,TRBV6-6,CASSYGGEPQHF,TGTGCCAGCAGTTACGGGGGGGAGCCCCAGCATTTT
TRBJ1-5,.,.,TRBV18,CASSPNTGSEPQHF,TGTGCCAGCTCACCTAACACAGGCTCGGAGCCCCAGCATTTT
TRBJ2-3,TRBD1,.,TRBV5-5,CASSLTTGVADTQYF,TGTGCCAGCAGCTTGACCACAGGGGTAGCAGATACGCAGTATTTT
TRBJ2-7,.,.,TRBV12-3/TRBV12-4,CASSPLGHEQYF,TGTGCCAGCAGTCCCTTGGGCCACGAGCAGTACTTC
TRBJ2-7,.,.,TRBV18,CASSPPRTGRPQRFYEQYF,TGTGCCAGCTCACCACCAAGGACGGGAAGACCACAGAGATTCTACGAGCAGTACTTC
TRBJ2-1,.,few,TRBV4-1,CASSQAGVEQFF,TGCGCCAGCAGCCAAGCAGGGGTTGAGCAGTTCTTC
TRBJ2-1,TRBD2,.,TRBV5-4,CASSIYYSGGAYDEQFF,TGTGCCAGCAGCATATACTATAGCGGGGGGGCCTACGATGAGCAGTTCTTC
TRBJ2-3,TRBD1,.,TRBV4-1,CASSLQDRRDTQYF,TGCGCCAGCAGCCTACAGGACAGGCGAGATACGCAGTATTTT
TRBJ2-5,TRBD2,.,TRBV20-1,CSASSGGAQETQYF,TGCAGTGCTAGTAGCGGGGGGGCCCAAGAGACCCAGTACTTC
TRBJ1-5,.,.,TRBV2,CASTNTGNLAQHF,TGTGCCAGCACGAACACGGGGAATCTGGCCCAGCATTTT
TRBJ2-3,TRBD2,.,TRBV9,CASSPSGEFTDTQYF,TGTGCCAGCAGCCCCAGCGGGGAATTCACAGATACGCAGTATTTT
TRBJ1-5,.,.,TRBV19,CASSIDGQPQHF,TGTGCCAGTAGTATAGATGGCCAGCCCCAGCATTTT
TRBJ2-2,TRBD2,.,TRBV28,CASSPGLAVMGTGELFF,TGTGCCAGCAGTCCCGGGCTAGCGGTTATGGGGACCGGGGAGCTGTTTTTT
TRBJ1-6,.,.,TRBV7-9,CASSLGPAQSSYNSPLHF,TGTGCCAGCAGCTTGGGGCCGGCGCAGAGCTCCTATAATTCACCCCTCCACTTT
TRBJ1-1,.,.,TRBV5-1,CASSLYSGTEAFF,TGCGCCAGCAGCTTGTACAGCGGCACTGAAGCTTTCTTT
TRBJ2-7,TRBD1,.,TRBV7-2,CASSNRDRVSYEQYF,TGTGCCAGCAGCAACCGGGACAGGGTGTCCTACGAGCAGTACTTC
TRBJ2-3,.,.,TRBV5-1,CASSLAPGHSTDTQYF,TGCGCCAGCAGCTTGGCCCCAGGTCATAGCACAGATACGCAGTATTTT
TRBJ1-3,TRBD1,few,TRBV7-9,CASRVRQGPGNTIYF,TGTGCCAGCAGGGTGCGACAGGGGCCAGGAAACACCATATATTTT
TRBJ1-6,.,.,TRBV7-2,CASSLWGGRAFLPLHF,TGTGCCAGCAGCTTGTGGGGCGGTCGGGCATTTTTACCCCTCCACTTT
TRBJ1-2,.,.,TRBV3-1/TRBV3-2,CASSLGQRGAYGYTF,TGTGCCAGCAGCCTCGGACAGCGGGGAGCCTATGGCTACACCTTC
TRBJ1-5,.,.,TRBV7-8,CASSFSRGSQPQHF,TGTGCCAGCAGCTTTTCCAGGGGTAGTCAGCCCCAGCATTTT
TRBJ1-2,TRBD1,.,TRBV7-9,CASSDYGQGGYGYTF,TGTGCCAGCAGCGATTACGGACAGGGAGGCTATGGCTACACCTTC
TRBJ1-2,TRBD1,.,TRBV7-9,CASTLTGLNYGYTF,TGTGCCAGCACCCTGACAGGGCTAAACTATGGCTACACCTTC
TRBJ1-1,TRBD1,.,TRBV24-1,CATSVGDSANTEAFF,TGTGCCACCAGTGTGGGGGACAGCGCGAACACTGAAGCTTTCTTT